The source of this T cell receptor (beta chain) is a study of shared clonotypes between healthy human individuals. Study in general: For every donor, three CD4 naive, three CD4 memory, two CD8 naive and one CD8 memory plates were used.

The study's findings and limits: Donors were few, which limited the genetic and exposure-history diversity represented. Rarefaction revealed incomplete sorted-subset sequencing despite large depth.

Sequenced by immunoSEQ multiplex PCR; TCRdb stores in-frame clones only, minus some. This sample has some 700,000 clones, with roughly 88% found just once. Note on this clone: Its target is unknown.

Trimming cost V 3 bases and J 7 bases, with 22 bases left between them. This CDR3 region has 17 residues. Germline V gene sequence: CDR1 SGHDN, CDR2 FVKESK. With CCR7-negative CD45RA+ TemRA cells, CD45RO+ cells were combined in CD8 memory. The sample comprised memory CD8+ T cells from PBMCs. The subset: CD45RO+ cells pooled with CCR7-negative TemRA cells. The source is a man between 18 and 35 years old in good health. Some clones in this sample may be carry-over from other donors' samples. The V call is TRBV14, the J call TRBJ2-1, with D perhaps TRBD2 (6 bases). Written as DNA, the CDR3 is TGTGCCAGCAGCCAGGCGTCACGTGGGGTAGGGAGGAATGAGCAGTTCTTC. It yields the protein CASSQASRGVGRNEQFF.